This entry concerns a single T cell receptor beta chain. This sample stems from a study of blood T cell repertoires in COVID-19. Sequencing used immunoSEQ multiplex PCR; TCRdb keeps in-frame clones, though not all of them. Counted here are about 260,000 clones, about 80% occurring once; the ten biggest clones make up under 2%. The CDR3 runs 16 residues. Germline V gives CDR1 SGHNT, CDR2 YENEEA. The V end lost 0 bases, the J end lost 5 bases, and 13 bases lay between the germline ends. The sample taken for sequencing was peripheral blood. The receptor's source is a woman older than 75 with acute or convalescent COVID-19. The V call is TRBV11-3, the J call TRBJ2-2; tentative D call: TRBD1 (5 bases). CDR3 coding DNA: TGTGCCAGCAGCTTAGAATCGACAGCAATTACCGGGGAGCTGTTTTTT. Amino acid sequence: CASSLESTAITGELFF. Full variable domain (outside the CDR3, taken from reference TRBV11-3 and TRBJ2-2): EAGVVQSPRYKIIEKKQPVAFWCNPISGHNTLYWYLQNLGQGPELLIRYENEEAVDDSQLPKDRFSAERLKGVDSTLKIQPAELGDSAVYLCASSLESTAITGELFFGEGSRLTVL.